This T cell receptor (beta chain) was profiled in a study of radiation and T cells in renal cell carcinoma. Study information: Nephrectomy followed 15 Gy stereotactic body radiation by 4 weeks.

This clone has just one count. Its cognate antigen is unknown. Time point described: blood 2 weeks post-SBRT. Stated treatment: 15 Gy SBRT to primary tumor, nephrectomy 4 weeks later. Serial blood draws occurred at baseline and 2 and 4 weeks post-SBRT. Whole-study findings and limits: From baseline, blood top tumor clonotypes peaked at 2 weeks post-radiation.

TCRdb's table, derived via immunoSEQ multiplex PCR, lists solely in-frame clones and lacks some. The sample lists 120,000 or so clones; over 75% were seen once. The sample here was blood, taken from a patient whose treatment included radiotherapy and nephrectomy. This receptor was taken from a woman in her fifties or sixties with renal cell carcinoma.

The CDR3, as DNA: TGTGCCAGCTCTAGCGGGAGCTCCTACGAGCAGTACTTC. It codes for CASSSGSSYEQYF. The gene calls are TRBV28 and TRBJ2-7, with 10 bases that match TRBD2. There are 13 residues in the CDR3. V was pared by 8 bases and J by 0 bases, with 1 base of the junction left unmatched. The germline CDR1 and CDR2 sequences are MDHEN and SYDVKM.